Below, one T cell receptor beta chain is given with its context. What it binds is unknown. V lost 3 bases and J lost 10, with 12 bases in between. Germline CDR1 and CDR2: SQVTM and ANQGSEA. This CDR3 is 11 amino acids long. This sample was included in a study of T-cell memory formation after mild COVID-19. Broader study findings: Contracting clones, day 15 to 85, had balanced CD4/CD8, and later expanders favored CD4+. A subset of responding clones appeared in pre-infection memory, suggesting cross-reactive memory joined. CD4+ contracting clones were found mainly in CM and EM, and CD8+ ones in EMRA.

5'RACE with constant-segment primers yielded barcoded, UMI-tagged TCR alpha and TCR beta cDNA libraries. Via MiXCR, TCRdb re-called the 5' RACE reads, giving one row per CDR3 protein. Of 300,000 to 400,000 distinct CDR3 sequences in the sample, approximately 13% were seen once. The TCR sequence derives from a man aged 18 to 29 who had mild COVID-19 (a few samples of this study predate the infection). Cell type and time point are not known. The rearrangement links TRBV29-1 to TRBJ1-1; D is unresolved. Sequences were obtained from PBMCs or a T cell subset sorted from them (not recorded which). This chain's CDR3 is CSVDWWFGAFF. DNA of the CDR3: TGCAGCGTTGATTGGTGGTTCGGAGCTTTCTTT.